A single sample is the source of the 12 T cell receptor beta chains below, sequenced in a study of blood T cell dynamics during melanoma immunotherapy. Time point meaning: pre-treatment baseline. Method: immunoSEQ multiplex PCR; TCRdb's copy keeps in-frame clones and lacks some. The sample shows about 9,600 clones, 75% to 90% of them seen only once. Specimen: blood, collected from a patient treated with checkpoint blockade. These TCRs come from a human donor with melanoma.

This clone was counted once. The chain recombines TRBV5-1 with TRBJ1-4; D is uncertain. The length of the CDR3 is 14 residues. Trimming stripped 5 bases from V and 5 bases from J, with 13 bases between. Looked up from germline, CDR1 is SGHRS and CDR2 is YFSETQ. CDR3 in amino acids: CASRDGNSNEKLFF. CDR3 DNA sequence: TGCGCCAGCAGGGACGGGAACTCAAATGAAAAACTGTTTTTT.

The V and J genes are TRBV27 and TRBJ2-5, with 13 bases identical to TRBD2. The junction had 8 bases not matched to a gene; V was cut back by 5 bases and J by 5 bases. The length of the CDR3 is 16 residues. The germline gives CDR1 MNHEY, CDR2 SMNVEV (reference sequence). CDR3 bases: TGTGCCAGCAGTCCTAGGGGACTAGCGGGATTGGAGACCCAGTACTTC. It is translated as CASSPRGLAGLETQYF.

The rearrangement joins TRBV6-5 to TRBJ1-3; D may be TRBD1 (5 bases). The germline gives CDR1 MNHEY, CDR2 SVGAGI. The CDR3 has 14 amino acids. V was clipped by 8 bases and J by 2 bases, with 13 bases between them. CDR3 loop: CASSLQETGNTIYF. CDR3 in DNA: TGTGCCAGCTCCCTACAGGAAACTGGAAACACCATATATTTT.

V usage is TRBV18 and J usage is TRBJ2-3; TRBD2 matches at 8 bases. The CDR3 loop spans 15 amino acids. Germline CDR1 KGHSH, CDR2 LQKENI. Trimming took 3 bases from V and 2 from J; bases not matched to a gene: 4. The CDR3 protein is CASSPQAGATDTQYF. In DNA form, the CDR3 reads TGTGCCAGCTCACCTCAAGCGGGAGCCACAGATACGCAGTATTTT. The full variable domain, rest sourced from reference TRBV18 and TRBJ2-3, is NAGVMQNPRHLVRRRGQEARLRCSPMKGHSHVYWYRQLPEEGLKFMVYLQKENIIDESGMPKERFSAEFPKEGPSILRIQQVVRGDSAAYFCASSPQAGATDTQYFGPGTRLTVL.

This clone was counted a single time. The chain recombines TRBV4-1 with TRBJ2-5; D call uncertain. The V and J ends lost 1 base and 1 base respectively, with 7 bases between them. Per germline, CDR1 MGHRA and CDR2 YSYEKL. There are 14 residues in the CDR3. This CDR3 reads CASSQGRTQETQYF. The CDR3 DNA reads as TGCGCCAGCAGCCAAGGTCGGACCCAAGAGACCCAGTACTTC.

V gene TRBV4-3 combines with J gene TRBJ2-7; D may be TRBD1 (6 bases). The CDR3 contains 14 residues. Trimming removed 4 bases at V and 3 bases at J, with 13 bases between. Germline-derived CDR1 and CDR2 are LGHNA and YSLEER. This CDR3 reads CASSPGAGVYEQYF. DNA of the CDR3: TGCGCCAGCAGCCCCGGGGCAGGGGTCTACGAGCAGTACTTC.

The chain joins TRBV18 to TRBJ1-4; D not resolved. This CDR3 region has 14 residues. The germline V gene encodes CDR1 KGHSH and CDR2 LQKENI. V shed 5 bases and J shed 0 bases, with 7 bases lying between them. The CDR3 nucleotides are TGTGCCAGCTCAGCCGGAGCAACTAATGAAAAACTGTTTTTT. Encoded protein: CASSAGATNEKLFF.

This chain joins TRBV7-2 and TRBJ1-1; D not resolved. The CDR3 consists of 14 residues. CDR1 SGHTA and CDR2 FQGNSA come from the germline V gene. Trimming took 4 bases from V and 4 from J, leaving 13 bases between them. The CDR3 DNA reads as TGTGCCAGCAGCTCACGCGGCAGTCGCACTGAAGCTTTCTTT. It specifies CASSSRGSRTEAFF. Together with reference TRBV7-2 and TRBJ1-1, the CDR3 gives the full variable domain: GAGVSQSPSNKVTEKGKDVELRCDPISGHTALYWYRQSLGQGLEFLIYFQGNSAPDKSGLPSDRFSAERTGGSVSTLTIQRTQQEDSAVYLCASSSRGSRTEAFFGQGTRLTVV.

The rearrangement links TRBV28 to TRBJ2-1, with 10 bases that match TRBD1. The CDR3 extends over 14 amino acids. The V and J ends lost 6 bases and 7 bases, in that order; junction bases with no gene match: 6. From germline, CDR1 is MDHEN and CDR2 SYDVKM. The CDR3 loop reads CASRGQGKRNEQFF. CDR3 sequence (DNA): TGTGCCAGCAGGGGACAGGGGAAGAGGAATGAGCAGTTCTTC.

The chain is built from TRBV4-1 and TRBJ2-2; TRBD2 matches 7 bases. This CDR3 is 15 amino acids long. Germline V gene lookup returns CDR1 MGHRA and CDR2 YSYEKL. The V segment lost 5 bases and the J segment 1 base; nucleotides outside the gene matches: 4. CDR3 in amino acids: CASSWGGRNTGELFF. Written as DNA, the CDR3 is TGCGCCAGCAGCTGGGGCGGGAGGAACACCGGGGAGCTGTTTTTT.

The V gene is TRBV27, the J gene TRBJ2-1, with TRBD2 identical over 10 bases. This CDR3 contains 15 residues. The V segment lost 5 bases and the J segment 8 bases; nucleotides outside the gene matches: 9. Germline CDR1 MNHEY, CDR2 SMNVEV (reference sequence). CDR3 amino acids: CASSLTSGTVHEQFF. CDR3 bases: TGTGCCAGCAGTCTCACTAGCGGGACTGTCCATGAGCAGTTCTTC.

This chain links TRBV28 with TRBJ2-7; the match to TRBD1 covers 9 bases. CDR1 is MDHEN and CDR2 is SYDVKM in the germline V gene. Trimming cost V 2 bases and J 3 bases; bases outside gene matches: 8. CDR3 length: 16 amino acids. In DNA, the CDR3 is TGTGCCAGCAGTTTACCCCTGGGACAGGGTAGCTACGAGCAGTACTTC. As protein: CASSLPLGQGSYEQYF.